Below, 19 T cell receptor beta chains from the same sample are listed, as sequenced in a study of graft-versus-host responses after intestinal transplantation. Their antigen targets remain unknown. Sequencing used immunoSEQ multiplex PCR; TCRdb keeps in-frame clones, though not all of them. The sample contains 90,000 to 150,000 clones, roughly 93% of which appear only once. The sample consisted of unstimulated CD4+ T cells sorted from spleen or lymph node cells, taken before intestinal transplant. The source of these receptors is a human donor who received an intestinal transplant.

The chain recombines TRBV19 with TRBJ1-4, with D hard to call. The V gene's germline CDR1 is LNHDA and CDR2 SQIVND (reference sequence). The CDR3 sequence is 14 residues long. Trimming cost V 4 bases and J 3 bases, with 9 bases left between them. Here the CDR3 DNA reads TGTGCCAGTAGTAGCTGGCAGGCTAATGAAAAACTGTTTTTT. Translated: CASSSWQANEKLFF.

V usage is TRBV4-1 and J usage is TRBJ1-2; 8 bases match TRBD1. The CDR3 length is 15 residues. V was pared by 0 bases and J by 4 bases, with 4 bases of the junction left unmatched. CDR1 MGHRA and CDR2 YSYEKL come from the germline V gene. The CDR3 here is CASSQDDRGFYGYTF. CDR3 nucleotides: TGCGCCAGCAGCCAAGACGACAGGGGATTCTATGGCTACACCTTC.

This chain links TRBV4-1 with TRBJ2-2; 8 bases align to TRBD1. From germline, CDR1 is MGHRA and CDR2 YSYEKL. With V trimmed by 2 bases and J by 9 bases, 17 bases remained unmatched. There are 18 residues in the CDR3. CDR3 DNA: TGCGCCAGCAGCCAATCCGCAGGGGGCTCTAGTTTGGTCAGGGAGCTGTTTTTT. Translating gives CASSQSAGGSSLVRELFF.

This chain joins TRBV5-1 and TRBJ2-1, with 9 bases identical to TRBD2. V dropped 6 bases and J dropped 1; count of bases not matched to a gene: 11. Germline CDR1 is SGHRS and CDR2 is YFSETQ. The CDR3 totals 17 residues. Here the CDR3 DNA reads TGCGCCAGCACCAAGACTAGCGGAGGGCCTTCCTACAATGAGCAGTTCTTC. Its translation: CASTKTSGGPSYNEQFF.

V usage is TRBV11-2 and J usage is TRBJ1-3; D gene unclear. The V end lost 5 bases, the J end lost 8 bases, and 13 bases lay between the germline ends. CDR1 SGHAT and CDR2 FQNNGV come from the germline V gene. This CDR3 is 13 amino acids long. Here the CDR3 DNA reads TGTGCCAGCAGCACCCTAAGGGTAGACACCATATATTTT. Amino acids: CASSTLRVDTIYF.

V and J are TRBV6-6 and TRBJ2-7, with TRBD2 matching 9 bases. CDR1 is MNHNY and CDR2 is SVGAGI in the germline V gene (reference sequence). The CDR3 spans 12 residues. Trimming cost V 9 bases and J 4 bases; bases outside gene matches: 4. CDR3 region: CASGSGSYEQYF. The CDR3 nucleotides are TGTGCCAGTGGTAGCGGGAGTTACGAGCAGTACTTC.

This chain joins TRBV5-4 and TRBJ2-1; no clear D. The CDR3 totals 11 residues. CDR1 is SGHNT and CDR2 is YYREEE in the germline V gene (reference sequence). The V end was cut by 7 bases, the J end by 6 bases, with 8 bases between. CDR3: CASYKGNEQFF. The CDR3 nucleotides are TGTGCCAGCTACAAGGGCAATGAGCAGTTCTTC.

V is TRBV14 and J is TRBJ2-2; D possibly matches TRBD1 or TRBD2 (5 bases each). Germline loops: CDR1 SGHDN, CDR2 FVKESK. This CDR3 has 15 residues. Trimming left V 3 bases short and J 4 bases short, with 12 bases between. The CDR3 loop is CASSHRDLSTGELFF. CDR3 nucleotide sequence: TGTGCCAGCAGCCACCGGGACCTGAGCACCGGGGAGCTGTTTTTT.

The rearrangement uses TRBV4-2 and TRBJ2-3, with D tentatively TRBD2 (5 bases). The CDR3 totals 15 residues. The ends were cut back, 1 base at V and 4 bases at J, with 12 bases in the middle. In germline, CDR1 is LGHNA, CDR2 YNFKEQ. Here the CDR3 DNA reads TGTGCCAGCAGCCAAGGAACACTAGAATCAGATACGCAGTATTTT. Amino acid sequence: CASSQGTLESDTQYF.

This clone was seen a few times. This rearrangement joins TRBV4-2 to TRBJ2-2; 11 nucleotides align to TRBD2. The CDR3 contains 17 residues. In germline, CDR1 is LGHNA, CDR2 YNFKEQ. V gave up 3 bases and J gave up 8 bases; unmatched junction bases: 11. As DNA, the CDR3 is TGTGCCAGCAGCCATGCACTAGCGGGAGTAGGTATTGGGGAGCTGTTTTTT. Protein product: CASSHALAGVGIGELFF.

The chain recombines TRBV27 with TRBJ2-5; D may correspond to TRBD1 or TRBD2 (5 bases each). This CDR3 is built from 15 residues. V was shortened by 5 bases and J by 5 bases, with 18 bases between the two germline ends. Germline values: CDR1 MNHEY, CDR2 SMNVEV (reference sequence). DNA of the CDR3: TGTGCCAGCAGTCCTGGGACCACCGCCCCGGAGACCCAGTACTTC. Its protein is CASSPGTTAPETQYF.

The chain recombines TRBV15 with TRBJ1-2; the D is unclear. V was clipped by 4 bases and J by 2 bases, with 17 bases between them. Germline loops: CDR1 LNHNV, CDR2 YYDKDF (reference sequence). CDR3 length: 16 residues. The CDR3 here is CATSNGNKDRNYGYTF. The CDR3 bases are TGTGCCACCAGCAACGGGAATAAGGATCGCAACTATGGCTACACCTTC.

V gene TRBV5-1 combines with J gene TRBJ2-2, with D possibly being TRBD2 (6 bases). The germline V gene encodes CDR1 SGHRS and CDR2 YFSETQ. The CDR3 length is 14 residues. V was trimmed by 6 bases and J by 5 bases, leaving 14 bases between them. Written as DNA, the CDR3 is TGCGCCAGCACGCGGCGGGAAGGGACCGGGGAGCTGTTTTTT. This gives the protein CASTRREGTGELFF.

The chain combines TRBV5-6 with TRBJ2-5, with 9 positions matching TRBD2. The ends lost 0 bases at V and 6 bases at J; junction bases unmatched: 15. The CDR3 spans 18 residues. Per the germline V gene, CDR1 is SGHDT and CDR2 is YYEEEE. The chain's CDR3 is CASSLDLGAGGLGKTQYF. In DNA, the CDR3 is TGTGCCAGCAGCTTGGATCTCGGGGCGGGAGGGCTCGGGAAGACCCAGTACTTC.

J is TRBJ2-7 and V is TRBV7-9, with D possibly TRBD2 on 6 matching bases. The germline gives CDR1 SEHNR, CDR2 FQNEAQ (reference sequence). The CDR3 totals 11 residues. Deletions cut 8 bases from V and 4 bases from J, with 9 bases between. This CDR3 is CASAGTYEQYF. The DNA for the CDR3 is TGTGCCAGCGCAGGGACTTACGAGCAGTACTTC.

The chain recombines TRBV5-1 with TRBJ2-3; D tentatively fits TRBD1 or TRBD2 (7 bases each). V lost 4 bases, J lost 2 bases, and 17 bases lay in between. The CDR3 runs 16 residues. Germline V gene data show CDR1 as SGHRS and CDR2 as YFSETQ. The CDR3 protein is CASSQGVAGITDTQYF. In DNA, the CDR3 is TGCGCCAGCAGCCAGGGGGTAGCGGGTATCACAGATACGCAGTATTTT. The whole variable domain, filled in from reference TRBV5-1 and TRBJ2-3, reads KAGVTQTPRYLIKTRGQQVTLSCSPISGHRSVSWYQQTPGQGLQFLFEYFSETQRNKGNFPGRFSGRQFSNSRSEMNVSTLELGDSALYLCASSQGVAGITDTQYFGPGTRLTVL.

This chain joins TRBV7-2 and TRBJ1-4, with 9 bases lining up with TRBD1. Germline lookup yields CDR1 SGHTA and CDR2 FQGNSA. CDR3 length: 15 amino acids. V shed 4 bases, J shed 5 bases, and the junction held 5 bases outside the gene matches. This CDR3 reads CASSSAGQGNEKLFF. The CDR3 nucleotides read TGTGCCAGCAGCTCCGCAGGACAGGGGAATGAAAAACTGTTTTTT.

The chain employs TRBV6-5 and TRBJ2-1, with TRBD2 matching 8 bases. Germline CDR1 MNHEY, CDR2 SVGAGI. V lost 0 bases, J lost 3 bases, and 4 bases stayed unmatched. The CDR3 loop spans 16 amino acids. This CDR3 reads CASSYSPSGLYNEQFF. In nucleotides, the CDR3 is TGTGCCAGCAGTTACTCGCCTAGCGGGCTCTACAATGAGCAGTTCTTC.

This clone was observed once. This sequence joins TRBV14 and TRBJ2-1; D assignment may be TRBD1 or TRBD2 (5 bases each). Germline CDR1 SGHDN, CDR2 FVKESK. Between the trimmed V and J ends, which lost 1 base and 7 bases, there was a span of 14 bases. CDR3 length: 15 amino acids. The DNA of the CDR3 is TGTGCCAGCAGCCAAGCCCGGGCGAGGGGTAATGAGCAGTTCTTC. Protein: CASSQARARGNEQFF.